The 9 T cell receptor beta chains below come from one sample, sequenced in a study of regulatory dendritic cells for organ transplantation (dated by TCRdb to the late 2010s). Preparation of the library involved the immunoSEQ multiplex PCR assay. TCRdb provides this immuneACCESS table in a form limited to in-frame rearrangements. Some clones are lacking; in checked studies, under half of them reflect an unresolved V gene, and why the rest are absent is not known. This sample holds 7,500 to 8,500 clones; over 60% were observed only once. The leading ten clones occupy around 3.8% of the sample. Sorted T cell subsets were CFSE-labeled and co-cultured for 4 to 6 days with allogeneic regulatory or mature dendritic cells at a 1:10 DC:T ratio. These TCRs' antigens remain unknown. What was sequenced was memory CD4+ T cells from blood cultured with dendritic cells. The sample's cell subset or site label, in plain terms: CD45RO+ memory T cells. All receptors derive from a human donor in good health.

In this sample, this clone turned up a few times. The chain couples TRBV5-4 to TRBJ1-2, with 9 bases lining up with TRBD1. The CDR3 has 14 residues. V lost 6 bases to trimming and J lost 0 bases; unmatched junction nucleotides: 3. CDR1 and CDR2 (germline): SGHNT, YYREEE (reference sequence). The CDR3 DNA is TGTGCCAGCACCCGACAGGGGGCTAACTATGGCTACACCTTC. Amino acids: CASTRQGANYGYTF. The entire variable domain, with the rest obtained from reference TRBV5-4 and TRBJ1-2, is as follows: ETGVTQSPTHLIKTRGQQVTLRCSSQSGHNTVSWYQQALGQGPQFIFQYYREEENGRGNFPPRFSGLQFPNYSSELNVNALELDDSALYLCASTRQGANYGYTFGSGTRLTVV.

This clone was recorded a few times. V is TRBV12-5 and J is TRBJ1-1; perhaps TRBD1 as D (5 bases). The CDR3 sequence is 14 residues long. The germline CDR1 and CDR2 sequences are LGHNT and FRNRAP. The V gene lost 6 bases and the J gene lost 6 bases, with 17 bases spanning the gap. This chain's CDR3 is CASGRDGSRAEAFF. The CDR3, as DNA: TGTGCTAGTGGACGGGACGGGAGTCGGGCTGAAGCTTTCTTT.

The chain has TRBV5-1 and TRBJ1-2, with 10 bases lining up with TRBD1. Trimming took 5 bases from V and 6 from J; bases not matched to a gene: 19. The CDR3 extends over 18 amino acids. CDR1 is SGHRS and CDR2 is YFSETQ in the germline V gene. The CDR3 DNA reads as TGCGCCAGCAGTAATACCGGGACAGGGGTTTCGAGAACCGATGGCTACACCTTC. This translates into CASSNTGTGVSRTDGYTF.

This clone ranks as large. The genes are TRBV5-1 and TRBJ2-5; D remains unclear. There are 13 residues in the CDR3. CDR1 is SGHRS and CDR2 is YFSETQ in the germline V gene. Trimming removed 2 bases from V and 5 bases from J, with 10 bases in between. The CDR3 DNA reads TGCGCCAGCAGCTTTTTTACTGGTGAGACCCAGTACTTC. Translated: CASSFFTGETQYF.

The chain recombines TRBV5-1 with TRBJ1-3, with D hard to call. The CDR3 spans 14 residues. CDR1 and CDR2 from the germline V gene are SGHRS and YFSETQ. V lost 0 bases to trimming and J lost 0 bases, with 4 bases between them. This chain's CDR3 is CASSLESSGNTIYF. The CDR3 DNA reads as TGCGCCAGCAGCTTGGAGAGCTCTGGAAACACCATATATTTT.

This rearrangement joins TRBV6-5 to TRBJ1-3, with unresolved D. This CDR3 spans 13 amino acids. V lost 7 bases and J 0 bases, leaving 7 bases between the germline ends. The germline V gene encodes CDR1 MNHEY and CDR2 SVGAGI. The CDR3 loop reads CASIDNSGNTIYF. The CDR3 DNA reads TGTGCCAGCATTGACAACTCTGGAAACACCATATATTTT.

V is TRBV19 and J is TRBJ2-1; 8 nucleotides match TRBD1. V lost 5 bases to trimming and J lost 4 bases; unmatched junction nucleotides: 7. Germline V CDR1 and CDR2: LNHDA, SQIVND (reference sequence). This CDR3 comprises 15 residues. In DNA form, the CDR3 reads TGTGCCAGTAGTTCCCGGGACAGGCGATACAATGAGCAGTTCTTC. Protein product: CASSSRDRRYNEQFF.

The chain is built from TRBV5-4 and TRBJ2-7; TRBD2 agrees at 9 bases. The CDR3 spans 14 residues. The ends lost 1 base at V and 7 bases at J; junction bases unmatched: 6. The V gene's germline CDR1 is SGHNT and CDR2 YYREEE (reference sequence). The CDR3 coding sequence is TGTGCCAGCAGCTTGCGCGGGGGGGCTCGGGAGCAGTACTTC. Translation gives CASSLRGGAREQYF.

The V and J genes are TRBV7-2 and TRBJ1-2; D gene uncertain. This CDR3 is built from 12 residues. Germline loops: CDR1 SGHTA, CDR2 FQGNSA. Trimming cost V 1 base and J 3 bases, with 3 bases left between them. The CDR3: CASSLGDYGYTF. In nucleotides, the CDR3 is TGTGCCAGCAGCTTAGGAGACTATGGCTACACCTTC. The full variable domain, rest sourced from reference TRBV7-2 and TRBJ1-2, is GAGVSQSPSNKVTEKGKDVELRCDPISGHTALYWYRQSLGQGLEFLIYFQGNSAPDKSGLPSDRFSAERTGGSVSTLTIQRTQQEDSAVYLCASSLGDYGYTFGSGTRLTVV.